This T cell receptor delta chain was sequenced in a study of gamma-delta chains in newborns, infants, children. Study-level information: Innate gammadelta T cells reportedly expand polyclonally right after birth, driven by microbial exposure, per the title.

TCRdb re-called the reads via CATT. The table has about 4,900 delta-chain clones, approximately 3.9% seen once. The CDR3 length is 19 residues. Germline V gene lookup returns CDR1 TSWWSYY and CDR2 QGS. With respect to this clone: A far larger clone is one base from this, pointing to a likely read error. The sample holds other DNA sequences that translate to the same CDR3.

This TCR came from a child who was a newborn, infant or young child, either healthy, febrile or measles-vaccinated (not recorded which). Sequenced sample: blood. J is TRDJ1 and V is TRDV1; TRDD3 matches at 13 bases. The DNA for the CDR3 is TGTGCCCTTGGGATCCGCCCCCATACTGGGGGATACGGGAGCGATAAACTCATCTTT. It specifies CALGIRPHTGGYGSDKLIF.